In this sample, the clone carrying this T cell receptor beta chain turned up a few times. The V gene's germline CDR1 is DFQATT and CDR2 SNEGSKA (reference sequence). The length of the CDR3 is 16 residues. Germline trimming cut 0 bases from V and 4 bases from J; bases unmatched to any gene: 6. With template switching, a universal primer site was added, and the cDNA carried unique molecular identifiers. TCRdb itself ran the 5' RACE reads through MiXCR, one entry per CDR3 protein. The sample shows 450,000 or so distinct CDR3 sequences, about 14% of them seen only once. The sample originates from a study of identical twins. The data were also submitted as part of a second study, on yellow fever vaccine responses in identical twins. That work contributes: Twins' vaccine T cell response reportedly gave the appearance of partial convergence and partial personalization.

Sequencing was done on a sample of CD4+ T cells sorted from blood. This chain links TRBV20-1 with TRBJ2-3; 11 bases are shared with TRBD1. This receptor was taken from a woman under 30 in good health. The CDR3 nucleotides read TGCAGTGCTAGAGACCGGACAGGGGGCAGGGCAGATACGCAGTATTTT. It translates to CSARDRTGGRADTQYF.